These 16 T cell receptor beta chains were all obtained from the same sample, sequenced in a study of CD8 T cells in Susac syndrome. Reverse transcription of roughly 0.45 to 1 ug RNA was carried out with random hexamers. MiXCR, applied by TCRdb to the immunoSEQ multiplex PCR reads, yields one record per CDR3 protein. The sample has some 130,000 distinct CDR3 sequences, over 75% seen once; the top ten hold roughly 0.5%. The material sequenced was CD8+ T cells from PBMCs. These receptor sequences come from a human donor with multiple sclerosis.

As for this clonotype: The junction does not match germline at one end; this may be a read error. V is TRBV19 and J is TRBJ1-2; TRBD1 agrees at 7 bases. CDR1 LNHDA and CDR2 SQIVND come from the germline V gene (reference sequence). This CDR3 contains 15 residues. DNA of the CDR3: TGTGCCAGTACCCTCGACAGGGAGGGATACTATGGCTGCACCTTC. The encoded protein is CASTLDREGYYGCTF.

V gene TRBV3-1 combines with J gene TRBJ2-1; tentatively, D is TRBD2 (5 bases). Germline lookup yields CDR1 LGHDT and CDR2 YNNKEL (reference sequence). This CDR3 is 13 amino acids long. Trimming removed 4 bases at V and 5 bases at J, with 9 bases between. The CDR3 DNA reads TGTGCCAGCAGCCCAGAGGGAAACAATGAGCAGTTCTTC. It is translated as CASSPEGNNEQFF.

The gene calls are TRBV19 and TRBJ1-1; tentatively, D is TRBD1 (5 bases). Germline CDR1 is LNHDA and CDR2 is SQIVND (reference sequence). The V and J ends lost 2 bases and 4 bases respectively, with 11 bases between them. CDR3 length equals 14 residues. CDR3 nucleotides: TGTGCCAGTAGTATAAGGAGGGGAGGCACTGAAGCTTTCTTT. It specifies CASSIRRGGTEAFF.

J is TRBJ1-1 and V is TRBV6-5, with D unclear. Germline CDR1 MNHEY, CDR2 SVGAGI. V was cut by 5 bases and J by 6 bases, with 13 bases left in between. This CDR3 is 13 amino acids long. The CDR3 loop reads CASSPIKGSEAFF. The CDR3, as DNA: TGTGCCAGCAGTCCTATAAAGGGATCTGAAGCTTTCTTT.

CDR3: CASTSPGGYEQYF. The CDR3 bases are TGTGCCAGCACGTCCCCTGGGGGCTACGAGCAGTACTTC. The rearrangement joins TRBV27 to TRBJ2-7, with D perhaps matching TRBD1 or TRBD2 (5 bases each). This CDR3 is built from 13 residues. The germline V and J ends were trimmed by 7 bases and 3 bases, with 13 bases remaining between them. Per germline, CDR1 MNHEY and CDR2 SMNVEV (reference sequence).

The chain is built from TRBV13 and TRBJ2-3, with 8 bases fitting TRBD2. V lost 5 bases and J lost 4; bases outside the gene matches: 2. Germline V gives CDR1 PRHDT, CDR2 FYEKMQ (reference sequence). This CDR3 comprises 13 residues. The CDR3 DNA reads as TGTGCCAGCAGCGGACTAGCCGCAGATACGCAGTATTTT. It translates to CASSGLAADTQYF.

V usage is TRBV5-1 and J usage is TRBJ1-1; D ambiguous. This CDR3 spans 15 amino acids. Between the trimmed V and J ends, which lost 1 base and 5 bases, there was a span of 15 bases. The germline CDR1 and CDR2 sequences are SGHRS and YFSETQ. The CDR3 loop is CASSLTTPFGTEAFF. The CDR3 DNA reads as TGCGCCAGCAGCTTGACCACCCCCTTTGGGACTGAAGCTTTCTTT. The full variable domain, in which reference TRBV5-1 and TRBJ1-1 provide the parts outside the CDR3, is KAGVTQTPRYLIKTRGQQVTLSCSPISGHRSVSWYQQTPGQGLQFLFEYFSETQRNKGNFPGRFSGRQFSNSRSEMNVSTLELGDSALYLCASSLTTPFGTEAFFGQGTRLTVV.

This rearrangement joins TRBV12-3 or TRBV12-4 to TRBJ2-5; D is unclear. There are 12 residues in the CDR3. V dropped 1 base and J dropped 5 bases, with 5 bases sitting between them. CDR3 in amino acids: CASSLDEETQYF. DNA of the CDR3: TGTGCCAGCAGTTTAGACGAGGAGACCCAGTACTTC.

This clonotype occurred a few times. The chain employs TRBV7-9 and TRBJ2-7; 7 nucleotides align to TRBD2. The germline V gene encodes CDR1 SEHNR and CDR2 FQNEAQ (reference sequence). The CDR3 has 13 residues. The V segment lost 2 bases and the J segment 4 bases; nucleotides outside the gene matches: 2. Here the CDR3 reads CASSLRGDYEQYF. DNA of the CDR3: TGTGCCAGCAGCTTACGGGGGGATTACGAGCAGTACTTC.

The J gene is TRBJ2-1, the V gene TRBV9; D tentatively reads TRBD1 or TRBD2 (5 bases each). Between the trimmed V and J ends, which lost 4 bases and 10 bases, there was a span of 18 bases. Per germline, CDR1 SGDLS and CDR2 YYNGEE. The CDR3 has 14 amino acids. The CDR3 sequence: CASSPGTSGWEQFF. The CDR3, as DNA: TGTGCCAGCAGCCCGGGGACCAGCGGATGGGAGCAGTTCTTC. The full variable domain, its missing parts supplied by reference TRBV9 and TRBJ2-1, is DSGVTQTPKHLITATGQRVTLRCSPRSGDLSVYWYQQSLDQGLQFLIQYYNGEERAKGNILERFSAQQFPDLHSELNLSSLELGDSALYFCASSPGTSGWEQFFGPGTRLTVL.

The chain joins TRBV4-1 to TRBJ2-7; D is ambiguous. Per the germline V gene, CDR1 is MGHRA and CDR2 is YSYEKL. The CDR3 is made up of 15 amino acids. Trimming pared 2 bases from V and 11 bases from J, leaving 22 bases between. The CDR3, as DNA: TGCGCCAGCAGCCAACTGTTTAGGTACCGACGCCAAAAGTACTTC. Amino acid sequence: CASSQLFRYRRQKYF.

The chain carries TRBV27 and TRBJ1-1; no clear D gene. The CDR3 consists of 12 residues. The germline V gene has CDR1 MNHEY and CDR2 SMNVEV (reference sequence). The V end lost 2 bases, the J end lost 8 bases, and 9 bases lay between the germline ends. Written as DNA, the CDR3 is TGTGCCAGCAGTTTAGATGGATTCGAAGCTTTCTTT. It codes for CASSLDGFEAFF.

The rearrangement uses TRBV5-6 and TRBJ2-7; D is uncertain. This CDR3 has 13 residues. The germline gives CDR1 SGHDT, CDR2 YYEEEE. Trimming shortened V by 2 bases and J by 6 bases, and 12 bases separated the two germline ends. CDR3 bases: TGTGCCAGCAGCTTTGGGGAAATACGCGAGCAGTACTTC. It is translated as CASSFGEIREQYF. Filled out from reference TRBV5-6 and TRBJ2-7, the complete variable domain reads DAGVTQSPTHLIKTRGQQVTLRCSPKSGHDTVSWYQQALGQGPQFIFQYYEEEERQRGNFPDRFSGHQFPNYSSELNVNALLLGDSALYLCASSFGEIREQYFGPGTRLTVT.

This chain uses TRBV20-1 with TRBJ2-7; weak D call: TRBD1 (6 bases). V was clipped by 1 base and J by 2 bases, with 15 bases between them. The CDR3 is 15 residues long. Germline-derived CDR1 and CDR2 are DFQATT and SNEGSKA (reference sequence). Here the CDR3 reads CSARGPQGLPYEQYF. The CDR3 nucleotides are TGCAGTGCTAGAGGCCCACAGGGTCTTCCCTACGAGCAGTACTTC.

The chain employs TRBV7-8 and TRBJ2-3; the D gene could be TRBD1 or TRBD2 (6 bases each). Germline CDR1 and CDR2: SGHVS and FQNEAQ. The CDR3 covers 14 residues. Trimming stripped 3 bases from V and 2 bases from J, with 9 bases between. For the CDR3, the DNA is TGTGCCAGCAGCTTGGGGGGCTACACAGATACGCAGTATTTT. As protein: CASSLGGYTDTQYF.

This clonotype is a singleton in its sample. The chain combines TRBV20-1 with TRBJ2-1; D might be TRBD2 (5 bases). CDR1 DFQATT and CDR2 SNEGSKA come from the germline V gene (reference sequence). With 5 bases removed from V and 5 bases from J, the gap between germline ends came to 13 bases. This CDR3 has 13 amino acids. The CDR3 bases are TGCAGTGCTCCCGGGATTGTTCACAATGAGCAGTTCTTC. Translating it yields CSAPGIVHNEQFF.